The 27 T cell receptor beta chains presented below share a single source sample, sequenced in a study of identical twins. TCRdb recomputed calls from the 5' RACE reads with MiXCR, one row per CDR3 protein. Here the sample spans roughly 1,500,000 distinct CDR3 sequences, around 29% being singletons. Input material: cord blood. The receptors come from a newborn girl in good health.

A few counts support this clonotype. The chain uses TRBV4-1 and TRBJ2-1, with D unresolved. V was trimmed by 0 bases and J by 0 bases, leaving 12 bases between them. CDR1 and CDR2 from the germline V gene are MGHRA and YSYEKL. This CDR3 is built from 17 residues. The CDR3 protein is CASSQEGQMSSYNEQFF. CDR3 sequence (DNA): TGCGCCAGCAGCCAAGAGGGCCAAATGAGCTCCTACAATGAGCAGTTCTTC.

The chain joins TRBV15 to TRBJ1-4; a weak D match, TRBD1 (6 bases). The CDR3 sequence is 15 residues long. V shed 5 bases and J shed 2 bases, with 12 bases lying between them. Germline V gene lookup returns CDR1 LNHNV and CDR2 YYDKDF (reference sequence). CDR3 sequence reads: CATSLAQGTNEKLFF. CDR3 DNA: TGTGCCACCAGCCTAGCTCAGGGGACTAATGAAAAACTGTTTTTT.

This clonotype was picked up a small number of times. The V gene is TRBV29-1, the J gene TRBJ1-2; 12 bases map to TRBD1. The CDR3 runs to 12 residues. Germline loops: CDR1 SQVTM, CDR2 ANQGSEA. The CDR3 spells CRAGTGGVGYTF. CDR3 sequence (DNA): TGCAGAGCCGGGACAGGGGGCGTTGGCTACACCTTC.

The J gene is TRBJ2-5, the V gene TRBV15; D possibly matches TRBD1 or TRBD2 (5 bases each). The length of the CDR3 is 13 residues. Trimming removed 0 bases at V and 5 bases at J, with 7 bases between. Germline CDR1 is LNHNV and CDR2 is YYDKDF (reference sequence). This CDR3 reads CATSREGTETQYF. DNA of the CDR3: TGTGCCACCAGCAGAGAGGGGACCGAGACCCAGTACTTC.

The chain combines TRBV5-1 with TRBJ2-1; 7 bases line up with TRBD2. CDR3 length: 16 residues. The trim removed 1 base at V and 8 bases at J, leaving 12 bases unmatched. Germline values: CDR1 SGHRS, CDR2 YFSETQ. The CDR3 region is CASSLFGGGSFDEQFF. The CDR3, as DNA: TGCGCCAGCAGCTTGTTCGGGGGAGGGTCTTTTGATGAGCAGTTCTTC.

The chain carries TRBV29-1 and TRBJ1-2, with no clear D. V lost 5 bases and J 4 bases, leaving 11 bases between the germline ends. Germline loops: CDR1 SQVTM, CDR2 ANQGSEA. The CDR3 covers 12 residues. Written as DNA, the CDR3 is TGCAGCGTTCCCATACAATTCTATGGCTACACCTTC. Translating it yields CSVPIQFYGYTF.

This clonotype was counted only a few times. The chain links TRBV6-1 to TRBJ1-2; 9 bases align to TRBD1. Per germline, CDR1 MNHNS and CDR2 SASEGT. There are 14 residues in the CDR3. Trimming removed 6 bases from V and 6 bases from J; junction bases left unmatched: 8. CDR3 loop: CASRTDRGMDGYTF. In DNA form, the CDR3 reads TGTGCCAGCAGGACGGACAGGGGTATGGATGGCTACACCTTC.

The chain carries TRBV5-8 and TRBJ2-7, with TRBD2 identical over 9 bases. The length of the CDR3 is 16 residues. Germline-derived CDR1 and CDR2 are SGHTS and YDEGEE. With 3 bases clipped from V and 7 bases from J, the junction kept 14 bases outside the gene matches. CDR3 residues: CASSYLLIAGVGEQYF. The CDR3 coding sequence is TGTGCCAGCAGCTACCTATTGATAGCGGGAGTGGGAGAGCAGTACTTC.

On this clonotype itself: An end of the junction differs from the germline gene, which may be a read error. The chain uses TRBV4-2 and TRBJ2-1; 7 positions agree with TRBD2. In germline, CDR1 is LGHNA, CDR2 YNFKEQ. The CDR3 loop spans 11 amino acids. The CDR3 bases are TGTGCCAGCAGCCAAGAGGGAGGGCAGCTCTTC. It specifies CASSQEGGQLF.

This clonotype was seen only a few times. The chain has TRBV20-1 and TRBJ1-2; D perhaps matches TRBD1 (5 bases). The CDR3 totals 15 residues. The V end lost 1 base, the J end lost 2 bases, and 14 bases lay between the germline ends. Germline values: CDR1 DFQATT, CDR2 SNEGSKA (reference sequence). The CDR3 DNA is TGCAGTGCTAGAGCTCGGACAACCCTAAACTATGGCTACACCTTC. Translating gives CSARARTTLNYGYTF.

For this clonotype: The junction does not match germline at one end; this may be a read error. The chain joins TRBV20-1 to TRBJ2-5; D uncertain. The CDR3 is 12 residues long. CDR1 DFQATT and CDR2 SNEGSKA come from the germline V gene (reference sequence). The CDR3 loop is CSARDRVYEQCF. CDR3 in DNA: TGCAGTGCTAGAGATCGAGTCTACGAGCAGTGCTTC.

CDR3 sequence (DNA): TGTGCCAGCAGCCCAAGAGGACCGTACAAAGGGGACGAGCAGTACTTC. The encoded protein is CASSPRGPYKGDEQYF. V gene TRBV3-1 combines with J gene TRBJ2-7; tentatively, D is TRBD1 (5 bases). Trimming shortened V by 4 bases and J by 5 bases, and 21 bases separated the two germline ends. Germline CDR1 is LGHDT and CDR2 is YNNKEL (reference sequence). This CDR3 has 16 amino acids.

The table lists this clonotype with a few counts. The chain combines TRBV6-1 with TRBJ2-1; 9 bases are a match to TRBD1. This CDR3 has 13 amino acids. Germline V gives CDR1 MNHNS, CDR2 SASEGT. V dropped 8 bases and J dropped 7; count of bases not matched to a gene: 6. The CDR3 here is CASDRGWLNEQFF. The CDR3, as DNA: TGTGCCAGCGACAGGGGGTGGCTAAATGAGCAGTTCTTC.

This clonotype has just a few counts. J is TRBJ1-5 and V is TRBV10-3, with D possibly being TRBD1 (6 bases). V was pared by 6 bases and J by 0 bases, with 12 bases between. Germline CDR1 and CDR2: ENHRY and SYGVKD. This CDR3 spans 15 amino acids. The CDR3 region has the DNA TGTGCCATCAGCCCCGGGACATATAGCAATCAGCCCCAGCATTTT. Protein product: CAISPGTYSNQPQHF.

Only a few counts were recorded for this clonotype. The chain recombines TRBV5-7 with TRBJ1-5, with D possibly being TRBD1 (6 bases). Being an ORF, TRBV5-7 has a function that is uncertain. CDR3 size: 18 residues. Trimming left V 2 bases short and J 1 base short, with 19 bases between. CDR3 sequence: CASSFWRLKGGSNQPQHF. Written as DNA, the CDR3 is TGTGCCAGCAGCTTTTGGCGCCTTAAGGGGGGCAGCAATCAGCCCCAGCATTTT.

This chain uses TRBV20-1 with TRBJ2-3; TRBD2 matches 13 bases. The CDR3 is 15 residues long. Germline CDR1 DFQATT, CDR2 SNEGSKA (reference sequence). V shed 5 bases, J shed 5 bases, and the junction held 7 bases outside the gene matches. CDR3 sequence reads: CSALLAGGLVDTQYF. The DNA for the CDR3 is TGCAGTGCTTTACTAGCGGGGGGGCTAGTAGATACGCAGTATTTT.

V gene TRBV27 combines with J gene TRBJ1-2, with a possible D match to TRBD1 (5 bases). The germline V gene encodes CDR1 MNHEY and CDR2 SMNVEV (reference sequence). The V and J ends lost 5 bases and 2 bases respectively, with 15 bases between them. The CDR3 is 15 amino acids. CDR3 sequence: CASSTGLPLNYGYTF. The CDR3 nucleotides are TGTGCCAGCAGTACGGGACTGCCACTCAACTATGGCTACACCTTC.

The V call is TRBV4-1, the J call TRBJ2-7; D is ambiguous. The CDR3 is made up of 17 amino acids. Trimming removed 0 bases at V and 1 base at J, with 16 bases between. The V gene's germline CDR1 is MGHRA and CDR2 YSYEKL. For the CDR3, the DNA is TGCGCCAGCAGCCAAGACCCCCCGAGACACTTATCCTACGAGCAGTACTTC. Its translation is CASSQDPPRHLSYEQYF.

In its sample, this clonotype was seen many times. This chain uses TRBV7-2 with TRBJ2-1; TRBD2 matches 9 bases. The CDR3 covers 14 residues. V lost 6 bases to trimming and J lost 4 bases; unmatched junction nucleotides: 4. Germline lookup yields CDR1 SGHTA and CDR2 FQGNSA. DNA for the CDR3: TGTGCCAGCAGGTGGACTAGCGTTTACAATGAGCAGTTCTTC. This translates into CASRWTSVYNEQFF.

The sample holds one count of this clonotype. CDR3 sequence (DNA): TGTGCCATCAGTGAGGGGCAGACCGGGGAGCTGTTTTTT. Protein product: CAISEGQTGELFF. The J gene is TRBJ2-2, the V gene TRBV10-3; D remains ambiguous. This CDR3 is built from 13 residues. Germline V gives CDR1 ENHRY, CDR2 SYGVKD. The V and J ends lost 2 bases and 5 bases respectively, with 6 bases between them.

The rearrangement links TRBV7-9 to TRBJ2-3; D not certain. V was shortened by 1 base and J by 2 bases, with 10 bases between the two germline ends. The CDR3 is made up of 15 amino acids. The germline gives CDR1 SEHNR, CDR2 FQNEAQ (reference sequence). CDR3 coding DNA: TGTGCCAGCAGCTTAGTGCCCAGAATCACAGATACGCAGTATTTT. Protein product: CASSLVPRITDTQYF.

This chain links TRBV12-3 or TRBV12-4 with TRBJ2-1; tentative D call: TRBD2 (6 bases). The CDR3 consists of 13 residues. Trimming pared 4 bases from V and 13 bases from J, leaving 17 bases between. The CDR3 spells CASSSGLLRTQFF. In nucleotides, the CDR3 is TGTGCCAGCAGTTCGGGACTCCTAAGAACCCAGTTCTTC.

The chain combines TRBV24-1 with TRBJ2-1; D not certain. The J call may be incorrect, as the DNA end agrees better with TRBJ2-7. CDR1 KGHDR and CDR2 SFDVKD come from the germline V gene. The CDR3 sequence is 14 residues long. The chain's CDR3 is CATSGLPSGNEQYF. In DNA form, the CDR3 reads TGTGCCACCAGTGGCTTGCCCTCCGGAAATGAGCAGTACTTC.

This clonotype has just a few counts. The chain combines TRBV10-3 with TRBJ1-2; D remains unclear. Trimming left V 8 bases short and J 5 bases short, with 12 bases between. Germline-derived CDR1 and CDR2 are ENHRY and SYGVKD. The CDR3 is made up of 12 amino acids. CDR3 DNA: TGTGCCATCGGTTGGAGCCTTTATGGCTACACCTTC. This translates into CAIGWSLYGYTF.

This chain connects TRBV5-1 to TRBJ1-1; D is possibly TRBD1 (5 bases). The CDR3 spans 14 residues. CDR1 SGHRS and CDR2 YFSETQ come from the germline V gene. V was clipped by 2 bases and J by 4 bases, with 12 bases between them. CDR3 in amino acids: CASSFTQGGTEAFF. The CDR3 bases are TGCGCCAGCAGCTTCACTCAGGGTGGCACTGAAGCTTTCTTT.

This clonotype has a handful of counts. This chain joins TRBV2 and TRBJ2-5; 10 bases align to TRBD1. Losses at the gene ends were 11 bases for V and 12 bases for J; bases not matched to a gene: 15. Per the germline V gene, CDR1 is SNHLY and CDR2 is FYNNEI. This CDR3 has 13 amino acids. CDR3 nucleotide sequence: TGTGCCGGCAACCGGGACAGGGGTATAATGGAGTACTTC. Translation gives CAGNRDRGIMEYF.

This chain links TRBV27 with TRBJ2-5; no clear D gene. The J call is uncertain, as TRBJ2-7 better fits the DNA end. Germline CDR1 and CDR2: MNHEY and SMNVEV (reference sequence). This CDR3 is built from 14 residues. The CDR3 coding sequence is TGTGCCAGCAGTTTACCCGATAGATACTACGAGCAGTACTTC. Residues: CASSLPDRYYEQYF.